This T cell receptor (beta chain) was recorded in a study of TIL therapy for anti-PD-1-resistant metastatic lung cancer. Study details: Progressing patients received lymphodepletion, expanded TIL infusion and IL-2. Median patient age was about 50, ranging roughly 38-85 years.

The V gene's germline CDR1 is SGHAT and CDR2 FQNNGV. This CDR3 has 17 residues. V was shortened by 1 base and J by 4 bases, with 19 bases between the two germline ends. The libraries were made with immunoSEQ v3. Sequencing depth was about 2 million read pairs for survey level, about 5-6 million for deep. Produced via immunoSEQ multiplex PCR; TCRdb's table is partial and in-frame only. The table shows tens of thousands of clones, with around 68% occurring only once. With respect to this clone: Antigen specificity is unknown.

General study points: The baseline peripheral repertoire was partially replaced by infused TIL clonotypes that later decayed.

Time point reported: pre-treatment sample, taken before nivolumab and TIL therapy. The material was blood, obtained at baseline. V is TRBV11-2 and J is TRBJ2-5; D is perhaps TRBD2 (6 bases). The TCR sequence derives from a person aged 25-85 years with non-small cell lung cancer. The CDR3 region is CASSLVMVVGGTETQYF. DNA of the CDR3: TGTGCCAGCAGCTTAGTTATGGTAGTTGGCGGGACAGAGACCCAGTACTTC.